This passage covers 17 T cell receptor beta chains from one sample sequenced in a study of graft-versus-host responses after intestinal transplantation. These receptors are not linked to any known antigen. The method was immunoSEQ multiplex PCR; TCRdb's version includes in-frame clones alone and lacks a portion of them. This sample has approximately 100,000 clones, with about 90% found just once. Specimen: unstimulated CD4+ T cells sorted from spleen or lymph node cells, collected before intestinal transplant. The source of these receptors is a human donor who received an intestinal transplant.

The genes are TRBV5-4 and TRBJ1-1; no firm D call. Germline V gene sequence: CDR1 SGHNT, CDR2 YYREEE (reference sequence). The CDR3 runs 13 residues. The V end lost 4 bases, the J end lost 5 bases, and 12 bases lay between the germline ends. DNA for the CDR3: TGTGCCAGCAGCCCCCCCGGGTCGACTGAAGCTTTCTTT. This encodes CASSPPGSTEAFF.

V usage is TRBV4-2 and J usage is TRBJ2-7, with TRBD2 identical over 14 bases. Germline V lookup: CDR1 LGHNA, CDR2 YNFKEQ. With V trimmed by 5 bases and J by 1 base, 7 bases remained unmatched. This CDR3 spans 17 amino acids. The CDR3 here is CASSLGLAGVGSYEQYF. CDR3 bases: TGTGCCAGCAGCTTGGGACTAGCGGGAGTTGGGTCCTACGAGCAGTACTTC.

The V gene is TRBV2, the J gene TRBJ2-5; D remains unclear. The CDR3 has 12 amino acids. Deletions cut 4 bases from V and 3 bases from J, with 6 bases between. Germline V gene sequence: CDR1 SNHLY, CDR2 FYNNEI. The CDR3 here is CASSAQKETQYF. In nucleotides, the CDR3 is TGTGCCAGCAGTGCCCAGAAAGAGACCCAGTACTTC.

This chain connects TRBV5-1 to TRBJ2-7; either TRBD1 or TRBD2 may supply D (5 bases each). Germline CDR1 is SGHRS and CDR2 is YFSETQ. The CDR3 length is 15 residues. V was clipped by 0 bases and J by 3 bases, with 13 bases between them. In DNA form, the CDR3 reads TGCGCCAGCAGCTTGGATACAGGACGGGGCTACGAGCAGTACTTC. Its translation: CASSLDTGRGYEQYF.

The chain links TRBV2 to TRBJ2-3; D is possibly TRBD2 (6 bases). Trimming removed 3 bases from V and 2 bases from J, with 18 bases in between. CDR1 is SNHLY and CDR2 is FYNNEI in the germline V gene. CDR3 length: 17 amino acids. The CDR3 nucleotides are TGTGCCAGCAGTGAGGGATGGGGGAGGCCAATCACAGATACGCAGTATTTT. This translates into CASSEGWGRPITDTQYF. The variable domain in full, completed from reference TRBV2 and TRBJ2-3, reads EPEVTQTPSHQVTQMGQEVILRCVPISNHLYFYWYRQILGQKVEFLVSFYNNEISEKSEIFDDQFSVERPDGSNFTLKIRSTKLEDSAMYFCASSEGWGRPITDTQYFGPGTRLTVL.

CDR3 residues: CASSLRGGSNQPQHF. CDR3 DNA sequence: TGTGCCAGCAGCTTACGGGGAGGTAGCAATCAGCCCCAGCATTTT. V and J are TRBV7-2 and TRBJ1-5, with D uncertain. With 2 bases removed from V and 0 bases from J, the gap between germline ends came to 8 bases. The CDR3 contains 15 residues. Germline CDR1 and CDR2: SGHTA and FQGNSA.

This clone was observed a few times. J is TRBJ2-3 and V is TRBV30; the match to TRBD2 covers 13 bases. The length of the CDR3 is 13 residues. V was pared by 8 bases and J by 1 base, with 0 bases of the junction left unmatched. The germline V gene has CDR1 GTSNPN and CDR2 SVGIG (reference sequence). The CDR3 DNA reads TGTGCCGGGACTAGCGGGGGCACAGATACGCAGTATTTT. Protein product: CAGTSGGTDTQYF.

This clone occurred a few times. This chain uses TRBV2 with TRBJ1-6; D may be TRBD1 (6 bases). With 9 bases removed from V and 7 bases from J, the gap between germline ends came to 13 bases. Germline V gene sequence: CDR1 SNHLY, CDR2 FYNNEI. The CDR3 runs to 13 residues. The CDR3 coding sequence is TGTGCCAGTACAGGGTTTAGGAATTCACCCCTCCACTTT. As protein: CASTGFRNSPLHF.

The V gene is TRBV7-9, the J gene TRBJ2-7; TRBD1 is a possible D gene (6 bases). The CDR3 runs to 14 residues. Trimming pared 5 bases from V and 2 bases from J, leaving 13 bases between. From germline, CDR1 is SEHNR and CDR2 FQNEAQ (reference sequence). The CDR3 here is CASSHDRFPYEQYF. The CDR3 DNA sequence: TGTGCCAGCAGCCACGACAGGTTCCCCTACGAGCAGTACTTC.

The V call is TRBV11-1, the J call TRBJ2-2; D is perhaps TRBD1 or TRBD2 (5 bases each). The CDR3 is 15 residues long. Germline V gene data show CDR1 as SGHAT and CDR2 as FQDESV (reference sequence). V shed 6 bases and J shed 2 bases, with 13 bases lying between them. CDR3 sequence: CASRRGGGNTGELFF. The CDR3 nucleotides are TGTGCCAGCAGGCGAGGTGGGGGAAACACCGGGGAGCTGTTTTTT.

The chain links TRBV5-1 to TRBJ2-1, with 13 bases lining up with TRBD2. Germline CDR1 SGHRS, CDR2 YFSETQ. Germline trimming cut 0 bases from V and 7 bases from J; bases unmatched to any gene: 1. This CDR3 is 15 amino acids long. This CDR3 is CASSLELAGGNEQFF. CDR3 DNA sequence: TGCGCCAGCAGCTTGGAACTAGCGGGGGGGAATGAGCAGTTCTTC.

The CDR3 region is CASSLDQGSDGYTF. The DNA for the CDR3 is TGTGCCAGCAGCTTAGACCAAGGATCTGACGGCTACACCTTC. This chain uses TRBV11-2 with TRBJ1-2; D call uncertain. The CDR3 consists of 14 residues. V gave up 0 bases and J gave up 8 bases, with 13 bases separating them. Per germline, CDR1 SGHAT and CDR2 FQNNGV.

V usage is TRBV18 and J usage is TRBJ1-2; D unresolved. Germline CDR1 reads KGHSH; CDR2 reads LQKENI. The CDR3 consists of 15 residues. The V end lost 4 bases, the J end lost 3 bases, and 15 bases lay between the germline ends. The CDR3 DNA reads as TGTGCCAGCTCACGAGGTCAAAATGGGCACTATGGCTACACCTTC. This gives the protein CASSRGQNGHYGYTF.

J is TRBJ1-5 and V is TRBV29-1; D is perhaps TRBD1 (6 bases). V was clipped by 4 bases and J by 5 bases, with 15 bases between them. The CDR3 is 14 amino acids. Germline loops: CDR1 SQVTM, CDR2 ANQGSEA. For the CDR3, the DNA is TGCAGCGTTGCTTTGGGGGCGGGGGATCAGCCCCAGCATTTT. Protein sequence: CSVALGAGDQPQHF.

CDR3 nucleotides: TGTGCCAGCAGTCTGGACAGGCTCTCTGGGGCCAACGTCCTGACTTTC. The encoded protein is CASSLDRLSGANVLTF. The J gene is TRBJ2-6, the V gene TRBV6-6; 7 bases are a match to TRBD1. Germline V gene lookup returns CDR1 MNHNY and CDR2 SVGAGI (reference sequence). This CDR3 contains 16 residues. After removal of 5 bases from V and 0 bases from J, the junction contained 4 bases not matched to a gene.

This sequence joins TRBV9 and TRBJ2-2; 11 nucleotides line up with TRBD2. Germline V lookup: CDR1 SGDLS, CDR2 YYNGEE. V shed 4 bases and J 5 bases; nucleotides not matched to a gene: 4. The CDR3 is made up of 15 amino acids. The CDR3: CASSPTSGGTGELFF. CDR3 sequence (DNA): TGTGCCAGCAGCCCCACTAGCGGGGGAACCGGGGAGCTGTTTTTT. The full variable domain, completed using reference TRBV9 and TRBJ2-2, is DSGVTQTPKHLITATGQRVTLRCSPRSGDLSVYWYQQSLDQGLQFLIQYYNGEERAKGNILERFSAQQFPDLHSELNLSSLELGDSALYFCASSPTSGGTGELFFGEGSRLTVL.

This chain connects TRBV18 to TRBJ2-6, with TRBD1 as a possible D gene (5 bases). The V gene's germline CDR1 is KGHSH and CDR2 LQKENI. The CDR3 extends over 16 amino acids. The V gene lost 0 bases and the J gene lost 3 bases, with 9 bases spanning the gap. The CDR3 nucleotides are TGTGCCAGCTCACCACCAGGGGTGGGTGGGGCCAACGTCCTGACTTTC. Translated, it gives CASSPPGVGGANVLTF.